This is a list of T cell receptor beta chains from one sample in a study of CD8 T cells in Susac syndrome. In TCRdb, the immunoSEQ multiplex PCR reads were re-called with MiXCR into one record per CDR3 protein. The sample includes about 300,000 distinct CDR3 sequences, about 82% of them seen just once. The sequenced sample consisted of CD8+ T cells from PBMCs. The receptors come from a human donor with multiple sclerosis. Both conserved end residues are part of each CDR3. A D gene is named only where the DNA matches it firmly. Expanded clones are given a class, and other clones once, few, many or no size at all.

j_gene	v_gene	abundance	d_gene	CDR3nt	CDR3aa
TRBJ2-5	TRBV24-1	.	.	TGTGCCACCAGTGATCCCTATGCCGCAGGGAAAGAGACCCAGTACTTC	CATSDPYAAGKETQYF
TRBJ1-2	TRBV4-2	.	.	TGTGCCAGCAGCCAAGATATAGGAGGGGCAGGTGGCTACACCTTC	CASSQDIGGAGGYTF
TRBJ2-7	TRBV6-1	.	.	TGTGCCAGCAGTTTGGGGGAGGAGCAGTACTTC	CASSLGEEQYF
TRBJ2-5	TRBV7-9	.	TRBD2	TGTGCCAGCAGCTTTCTGACTAGCGGGGGGGAGACCCAGTACTTC	CASSFLTSGGETQYF
TRBJ1-1	TRBV6-1	.	.	TGTGCCAGCATGGGGGTCGGGCAGGGCTCCCTAGATGAAGCTTTCTTT	CASMGVGQGSLDEAFF
TRBJ2-7	TRBV28	.	TRBD1	TGTGCCAGCGGCATCGGGACAGGGGAGACCTACGAGCAGTACTTC	CASGIGTGETYEQYF
TRBJ1-2	TRBV25-1	once	.	TGTGCCAGCAGTCCCAACACGGATGGCTACACCTTC	CASSPNTDGYTF
TRBJ2-5	TRBV20-1	.	.	TGCAGTGCTAGAACGGAGACCCAGTACTTC	CSARTETQYF
TRBJ2-5	TRBV7-9	.	.	TGTGCCAGCAGCTCAGACCCGGCTATAGAGACCCAGTACTTC	CASSSDPAIETQYF
TRBJ1-5	TRBV27	.	.	TGTGCCAGCAGGGGTTCGGGGGTAAGCAATCAGCCCCAGCATTTT	CASRGSGVSNQPQHF
TRBJ2-2	TRBV6-5	.	.	TGTGCCAGCAGTTACAGGGGGGCTTGGGACACCGGGGAGCTGTTTTTT	CASSYRGAWDTGELFF
TRBJ1-1	TRBV24-1	.	.	TGTGCCACCAGTGCCCCAGGGGTCGACACTGAAGCTTTCTTT	CATSAPGVDTEAFF
TRBJ2-5	TRBV2	.	TRBD2	TGTGCCAGCAGTGAAGTCGGGGGGTACCAAGAGACCCAGTACTTC	CASSEVGGYQETQYF
TRBJ2-7	TRBV4-1	few	.	TGCGCCAGCAGCCAAGAGATCCCGCTCGAGCAGTACTTC	CASSQEIPLEQYF
TRBJ2-7	TRBV30	few	TRBD1	TGTGCCTGGAGTGAGGGGGCGACCTACGAGCAGTACTTC	CAWSEGATYEQYF
TRBJ2-7	TRBV28	.	.	TGTGGATCTGGAGTTAGGTCCTACGAGCAGTACTTC	CGSGVRSYEQYF
TRBJ2-1	TRBV9	.	TRBD2	TGTGCCAGCAGCGTGCAACCTCTAGCGGGAGGAGACAATGAGCAGTTCTTC	CASSVQPLAGGDNEQFF
TRBJ2-7	TRBV19	few	.	TGTGCCAGTAGTATCGGACGGGAAGCCCTTTTCGAGCAGTACTTC	CASSIGREALFEQYF
TRBJ2-2	TRBV29-1	few	TRBD1	TGCAGCGTTGAACTCCGCGACAGGGGGAACACCGGGGAGCTGTTTTTT	CSVELRDRGNTGELFF
TRBJ2-5	TRBV6-1	.	TRBD1	TGTGCCAGCACCGAAAGGGGCCGGGACAGGGGGCAAGAGACCCAGTACTTC	CASTERGRDRGQETQYF
TRBJ2-2	TRBV15	.	.	TGTGCCACCAGCAGAGAGGGGGCCGCCGGGGAGCTGTTTTTT	CATSREGAAGELFF
TRBJ2-1	TRBV19	.	.	TGTGCCAGTAGCATGGGGGGATATGAGCAGTTCTTC	CASSMGGYEQFF
TRBJ1-2	TRBV12-3/TRBV12-4	.	.	TGTGCCAGCAGTTCGGTCGATGGCTACACCTTC	CASSSVDGYTF
TRBJ2-5	TRBV29-1	.	TRBD2	TGCAGCGTTGATGGGGTAGCGGGAGTGAGTAGGAAAGAGACCCAGTACTTC	CSVDGVAGVSRKETQYF
TRBJ2-5	TRBV27	.	.	TGTGCCAGCAGTTTATCACCGGGATTGGAGACCCAGTACTTC	CASSLSPGLETQYF
TRBJ2-7	TRBV15	.	.	TGTGCCACCAGCAGAGGCGTCCTCCTCGAGCAGTACTTC	CATSRGVLLEQYF
TRBJ2-1	TRBV19	.	.	TGTGCCAGTAGTCTAGACGGTTCGGTAGCATACAATGAGCAGTTCTTC	CASSLDGSVAYNEQFF
TRBJ1-3	TRBV12-3/TRBV12-4	.	.	TGTGCCAGCCGCGAGGGCTCTGGAAACACCATATATTTT	CASREGSGNTIYF
TRBJ2-5	TRBV6-1	.	TRBD2	TGTGCCAGCAGTGAAGAAAGCGGGACCTACCAAGAGACCCAGTACTTC	CASSEESGTYQETQYF
TRBJ1-4	TRBV23-1	once	TRBD1	TGCGCCAGCAGTCCGCGGGACAGGGGTTTGACTAATGAAAAACTGTTTTTT	CASSPRDRGLTNEKLFF
TRBJ2-1	TRBV30	.	TRBD2	TGTGCCTGGAGCGGGACTAGCAGGAATGAGCAGTTCTTC	CAWSGTSRNEQFF
TRBJ2-7	TRBV4-3	.	.	TGCGCCAGCAGCCAAACTAGGACATTGATCTACGAGCAGTACTTC	CASSQTRTLIYEQYF
TRBJ2-1	TRBV15	.	TRBD1	TGTGCCACCAGCAGGGTACCGGGACAGGGGGTCAATGAGCAGTTCTTC	CATSRVPGQGVNEQFF
TRBJ1-2	TRBV11-2	.	TRBD1	TGTGCCAGCAGCTCCCTTCCGGGACAGGGCTATGGCTACACCTTC	CASSSLPGQGYGYTF
TRBJ2-1	TRBV7-9	.	.	TGTGCCAGCAGTTTCGCAGTGGATGAGCAGTTCTTC	CASSFAVDEQFF
TRBJ1-5	TRBV7-9	few	.	TGTGCCAGCAGCTTAGGCCGTTCCGAACAGCCCCAGCATTTT	CASSLGRSEQPQHF
TRBJ2-2	TRBV14	.	TRBD2	TGTGCCAGCAGCCTGGGACTAGCGGGGATCGCGAACACCGGGGAGCTGTTTTTT	CASSLGLAGIANTGELFF
TRBJ2-7	TRBV6-2/TRBV6-3	.	.	TGTGCCAGCAGTTACTCTCAGGACAGTTCCTACGAGCAGTACTTC	CASSYSQDSSYEQYF
TRBJ2-1	TRBV15	.	TRBD1	TGTGCCACCAGCTCACAGGGGGCGGGAAATGAGCAGTTCTTC	CATSSQGAGNEQFF
TRBJ1-5	TRBV28	.	.	TGTGCCAGCAGTACGGATCAGCCCCAGCATTTT	CASSTDQPQHF
TRBJ1-1	TRBV15	.	.	TGTGCCACCAGCACGACTAGACAGTGGACCGCTGAAGCTTTCTTT	CATSTTRQWTAEAFF
TRBJ1-2	TRBV30	.	.	TGTGCCTGGAGTGTTTCGGACAGCGGGGGCTACACCTTC	CAWSVSDSGGYTF
TRBJ2-7	TRBV6-5	.	.	TGTGCCAGCAGTTACTTGGGAAACGAGCAGTACTTC	CASSYLGNEQYF
TRBJ1-5	TRBV28	.	.	TGTGCCAGCAGTCCCTTGGCTAGCAATCAGCCCCAGCATTTT	CASSPLASNQPQHF
TRBJ2-3	TRBV7-9	.	.	TGTGCCAGCAGCTTAGATCAGGGCACAGATACGCAGTATTTT	CASSLDQGTDTQYF
TRBJ2-5	TRBV11-2	.	.	TGTGCCAGCAGCTGGGGCTTTAGAGGCCAAGAGACCCAGTACTTC	CASSWGFRGQETQYF
TRBJ1-1	TRBV12-3/TRBV12-4	.	TRBD1	TGTGCCAGCAGTTTTACAGGGGCTCGATTCATGGCTTTCTTT	CASSFTGARFMAFF
TRBJ2-7	TRBV2	.	.	TGTGCCAGCAGGGGTAGTCCCTACGAGCAGTACTTC	CASRGSPYEQYF
TRBJ2-3	TRBV25-1	.	TRBD2	TGTGCCAGCACCTGGGGACTAGCGGGAGCTAGCGGCACAGATACGCAGTATTTT	CASTWGLAGASGTDTQYF
TRBJ1-2	TRBV2	.	.	TGTGCCAGCAGTGAAGGCCCGTTGGGTAATGGCTACACCTTC	CASSEGPLGNGYTF
TRBJ2-1	TRBV7-9	.	TRBD2	TGTGCCAGCAGCTGGGGACTAGCGGGACTCTCCTACAATGAGCAGTTCTTC	CASSWGLAGLSYNEQFF
TRBJ2-5	TRBV7-7	.	TRBD2	TGTGCTAGCAGTCGGGGACTAGCGGGAGTGGGGGAGACCCAGTACTTC	CASSRGLAGVGETQYF
TRBJ1-1	TRBV28	.	TRBD1	TGTGCCAGCAGTTTTTGGGACAGGCCGAACACTGAAGCTTTCTTT	CASSFWDRPNTEAFF